These 29 T cell receptor beta chains share one sample of origin, sequenced in a study of tumor-infiltrating lymphocytes in primary liver carcinoma. A constant-region primer served to make TCR beta cDNA from 500 to 550 ng total RNA. Generation of the TCR beta libraries relied on three nested multiplex PCR rounds using slightly modified ARM-PCR. PCR rounds one and two used TRBV1-TRBV30 forward primers with a C-beta reverse primer for around 11 cycles each. TCRdb redid the calling of the multiplex PCR reads with MiXCR, one entry per CDR3 protein. The sample yields 120,000 or so distinct CDR3 sequences, less than 80% seen once. The study co-extracted DNA and RNA from around 18-30 mg of unsorted bulk tissue. The source material was liver tumor tissue from sampling region 1. The subset was: tumor region T1, superior pole. The origin of the receptors is a woman in her sixties or seventies with primary liver carcinoma and hepatitis B virus infection.

About this clonotype: A much bigger clone sits one base away, suggesting this may be a read error. V usage is TRBV6-2 or TRBV6-3 and J usage is TRBJ2-1, with 7 bases lining up with TRBD1. CDR1 and CDR2 from the germline V gene are MNHEY and SVGEGT. This CDR3 has 19 residues. Trimming cost V 3 bases and J 3 bases; bases outside gene matches: 17. The DNA for the CDR3 is TGTGCCAGCAGTTATGGAACATGGGGAGACAGGGCAATCTACAATGAGCAGTTCTTC. It translates to CASSYGTWGDRAIYNEQFF.

J is TRBJ2-2 and V is TRBV4-1, with 7 positions matching TRBD1. The V segment lost 0 bases and the J segment 4 bases; nucleotides outside the gene matches: 8. The CDR3 is made up of 17 amino acids. The germline V gene has CDR1 MGHRA and CDR2 YSYEKL. The CDR3 reads CASSQEAPQGSTGELFF. The DNA of the CDR3 is TGCGCCAGCAGCCAAGAGGCCCCACAGGGGTCCACCGGGGAGCTGTTTTTT.

The chain couples TRBV14 to TRBJ1-2, with D possibly TRBD1 on 5 matching bases. Germline V gene lookup returns CDR1 SGHDN and CDR2 FVKESK. This CDR3 is 15 amino acids long. Written as DNA, the CDR3 is TGTATCAGCAGCCTTCCCGGGACGCTGACCCATGGCTACACCTTC. Its translation: CISSLPGTLTHGYTF.

As to this clonotype: A much larger clone differs by one base, so this may be a read error. The chain links TRBV5-4 to TRBJ1-1, with unresolved D. The germline CDR1 and CDR2 sequences are SGHNT and YYREEE (reference sequence). The CDR3 loop spans 12 amino acids. CDR3: CASILRDTEAFF. CDR3 in DNA: TGTGCCAGCATCTTGAGGGACACTGAAGCTTTCTTT.

Only one count was recorded for this clonotype. A much larger clone is a single base away; this may be a read error. The J gene is TRBJ2-3, the V gene TRBV5-1; the D gene is possibly TRBD2 (6 bases). Germline CDR1 is SGHRS and CDR2 is YFSETQ. The CDR3 is 15 amino acids. Trimming removed 1 base from V and 3 bases from J, with 12 bases in between. CDR3 in amino acids: CASSLSSGTTDTQYF. DNA for the CDR3: TGCGCCAGCAGCTTGAGCTCAGGGACTACAGATACGCAGTATTTT. The full variable domain, rest sourced from reference TRBV5-1 and TRBJ2-3, is KAGVTQTPRYLIKTRGQQVTLSCSPISGHRSVSWYQQTPGQGLQFLFEYFSETQRNKGNFPGRFSGRQFSNSRSEMNVSTLELGDSALYLCASSLSSGTTDTQYFGPGTRLTVL.

This chain links TRBV4-1 with TRBJ1-4; 8 bases align to TRBD1. Germline V gene data show CDR1 as MGHRA and CDR2 as YSYEKL. The CDR3 covers 15 residues. CDR3 protein: CAGSRSPGQGEKLFF. The CDR3 DNA follows: TGCGCAGGCAGCCGAAGCCCTGGACAGGGCGAAAAACTGTTTTTT.

Notes on this clonotype: It may be a read error: a sequence one base away is much more abundant. The J gene is TRBJ1-5, the V gene TRBV4-1; D uncertain. The CDR3 is 13 residues long. Germline values: CDR1 MGHRA, CDR2 YSYEKL. CDR3 residues: CARSQGRAQPQHF. DNA of the CDR3: TGCGCCAGAAGCCAAGGGAGAGCTCAGCCCCAGCATTTT.

Remarks on this clonotype: Because the CDR3 is missing its conserved closing phenylalanine or tryptophan, this is likely a read error. V gene TRBV5-1 combines with J gene TRBJ2-3, with TRBD2 matching over 12 bases. The length of the CDR3 is 16 residues. CDR1 and CDR2 (germline): SGHRS, YFSETQ. The CDR3 sequence: CASSTGTSGSTDTQYS. Here the CDR3 DNA reads TGTGCCAGCAGCACCGGGACTAGCGGGAGCACAGATACGCAGTATTCT.

Notes on this clonotype: The conserved final phenylalanine or tryptophan is absent from the CDR3, which likely points to a read error. The chain recombines TRBV29-1 with TRBJ1-1, with TRBD1 as a possible D gene (6 bases). Germline loops: CDR1 SQVTM, CDR2 ANQGSEA. CDR3 length: 15 residues. The chain's CDR3 is CSVMYSGTLNTEAFL. CDR3 nucleotides: TGCAGTGTTATGTATTCCGGGACATTAAACACTGAAGCTTTCCTT.

Notes on this clonotype: A much larger clone is a single base away; this may be a read error. V usage is TRBV18 and J usage is TRBJ2-7; TRBD2 might be the D (5 bases). The CDR3 runs 13 residues. Looked up from germline, CDR1 is KGHSH and CDR2 is LQKENI. CDR3 bases: TGTGCCAGCTTACCACCGAGCGGACCCGAGCAGTACTTC. This translates into CASLPPSGPEQYF.

This clonotype was picked up many times. The chain is built from TRBV6-5 and TRBJ2-1; possibly TRBD2 for D (6 bases). This CDR3 region has 14 residues. V dropped 5 bases and J dropped 7 bases, with 15 bases sitting between them. Germline V gives CDR1 MNHEY, CDR2 SVGAGI. The CDR3 protein is CASSRGSGSNEQFF. DNA of the CDR3: TGTGCCAGCAGTCGGGGTAGCGGTTCGAATGAGCAGTTCTTC.

In the case of this clonotype: One junction end does not reproduce the germline sequence, and a read error may be involved. The rearrangement links TRBV11-2 to TRBJ2-1; TRBD2 matches 7 bases. From germline, CDR1 is SGHAT and CDR2 FQNNGV. This CDR3 comprises 17 residues. For the CDR3, the DNA is TGTGCCAGCAGCTTAATCGCCGGGACTAACGGCTGCAATGAACAGTTCTTC. It specifies CASSLIAGTNGCNEQFF.

In the case of this clonotype: The junction and the germline gene differ at one end; a read error may be behind it. The rearrangement links TRBV5-6 to TRBJ2-1; no clear D gene. Per germline, CDR1 SGHDT and CDR2 YYEEEE. CDR3 length: 16 residues. DNA of the CDR3: TGTACCAGCACTTCCTCCGAGTCACGGTCCTACAATGAGCAGTTCTTC. Translated: CTSTSSESRSYNEQFF.

With regard to this clonotype: This could be a read error, since a much larger clone is one nucleotide away. The gene calls are TRBV10-3 and TRBJ2-5; D is ambiguous. The CDR3 has 15 residues. V dropped 3 bases and J dropped 6 bases, with 17 bases sitting between them. The germline V gene encodes CDR1 ENHRY and CDR2 SYGVKD. The CDR3 DNA reads TGTGCCATCAGTGACCCGCTATATAATCAAAAGACCCAGTACTTC. Translated, it gives CAISDPLYNQKTQYF.

Note on this clonotype: A much larger clone is a single base away; this may be a read error. The rearrangement joins TRBV12-3 or TRBV12-4 to TRBJ1-2, with D maybe TRBD1 (6 bases). The CDR3 extends over 17 amino acids. Trimming stripped 7 bases from V and 2 bases from J, with 23 bases between. CDR3 DNA: TGTGCCAGCACCTCGGACTCGAGTACAGGGTACAACTATGGCTACACCTTC. Translated, it gives CASTSDSSTGYNYGYTF.

This clonotype has a count of ten or more. An end of the junction differs from the germline gene, which may be a read error. CDR3 in DNA: TGTGCCAGCAGCCAAGGCTTTCAGGGGAAAAGCGCCTTC. It translates to CASSQGFQGKSAF. The chain combines TRBV4-2 with TRBJ1-2; D perhaps matches TRBD1 (6 bases). Looked up from germline, CDR1 is LGHNA and CDR2 is YNFKEQ. CDR3 length: 13 residues.

Remarks on this clonotype: One base away lies a much larger clone, so this may be a sequencing read error. CDR3 region: CAIRWDSYNEQFF. The CDR3 bases are TGTGCCATCAGGTGGGACTCCTACAATGAGCAGTTCTTC. J is TRBJ2-1 and V is TRBV10-3; D not certain. The length of the CDR3 is 13 residues. V dropped 6 bases and J dropped 0 bases, with 6 bases sitting between them. Germline loops: CDR1 ENHRY, CDR2 SYGVKD.

Comments on this clonotype: The CDR3 does not close with the conserved phenylalanine or tryptophan, likely indicating a read error. The DNA is omitted, as the CDR3 cannot be located on it reliably, and the CDR3 follows TCRdb's listing. The rearrangement joins TRBV11-1 to TRBJ2-3; the D call TRBD1 from the table was never checked on the DNA. The CDR3 length equals 14 residues, ends included. Germline V gene lookup returns CDR1 SGHAT and CDR2 FQDESV (reference sequence). The CDR3 protein is CTSSLRQRAGESHL.

As to this clonotype: A read error may produce the germline difference seen at one junction end. This chain uses TRBV11-3 with TRBJ2-1; perhaps TRBD2 as D (6 bases). In germline, CDR1 is SGHNT, CDR2 YENEEA. CDR3 size: 15 residues. CDR3 nucleotide sequence: TGTGACAGCAGCTCAAATGGAGGGGTCTACAATGAGCAGTTCTTC. Translated: CDSSSNGGVYNEQFF.

Of note for this clonotype: A much larger clonotype is one base distant, so this may be a read error. This chain uses TRBV6-6 with TRBJ2-1; D might be TRBD2 (5 bases). From germline, CDR1 is MNHNY and CDR2 SVGAGI (reference sequence). The CDR3 covers 12 residues. The CDR3 spells CAISYERDEQFF. As DNA, the CDR3 is TGTGCCATCAGTTACGAGAGGGATGAGCAGTTCTTC.

This clonotype was counted once. The CDR3 does not close with the conserved phenylalanine or tryptophan, likely indicating a read error. The chain couples TRBV12-3 or TRBV12-4 to TRBJ2-5, with D uncertain. Trimming left V 8 bases short and J 1 base short, with 23 bases between. The CDR3 has 17 residues. CDR3 region: CASSLTGEGLSQETQYL. The CDR3 DNA reads as TGTGCCAGCTCCTTAACTGGGGAAGGGTTAAGCCAAGAGACCCAGTACCTC.

As regards this clonotype: At one boundary the junction diverges from the germline segment, which might be a read error. The chain recombines TRBV5-1 with TRBJ2-1; D possibly corresponds to TRBD2 (6 bases). There are 15 residues in the CDR3. CDR1 SGHRS and CDR2 YFSETQ come from the germline V gene. CDR3 DNA sequence: TGCGCCAGCAGCTTATTACCGGGAGTATACATTGAGCAGTTCTTC. As protein: CASSLLPGVYIEQFF.

This chain joins TRBV20-1 and TRBJ2-3, with 12 positions matching TRBD2. Germline CDR1 DFQATT, CDR2 SNEGSKA (reference sequence). CDR3 length: 16 amino acids. V lost 0 bases, J lost 0 bases, and 1 base stayed unmatched. The CDR3 nucleotides are TGCAGTGCTAGAGAGACTAGCGGGAGAAGCACAGATACGCAGTATTTT. Its protein is CSARETSGRSTDTQYF.

Regarding this clonotype: This may arise from a read error, as a much more abundant clone is one base away. CDR3 residues: CASNQELAGGYEQYF. The CDR3 region has the DNA TGTGCCAGCAACCAAGAACTAGCGGGAGGTTACGAGCAGTACTTC. V usage is TRBV4-2 and J usage is TRBJ2-7; 12 bases map to TRBD2. The germline CDR1 and CDR2 sequences are LGHNA and YNFKEQ. The CDR3 is 15 amino acids.

This rearrangement joins TRBV11-2 to TRBJ2-7, with D tentatively TRBD2 (5 bases). This CDR3 has 16 residues. Trimming removed 3 bases at V and 7 bases at J, with 22 bases between. In germline, CDR1 is SGHAT, CDR2 FQNNGV. CDR3 DNA: TGTGCCAGCAGCTTGAGGATTAGTGGGAGTGGCGAGGAGCAGTACTTC. Translation gives CASSLRISGSGEEQYF.

There are a few counts of this clonotype. This may stem from a read error, because a much larger clone lies one nucleotide away. Since no conserved phenylalanine or tryptophan closes the CDR3, a read error is the likely cause. The V and J genes are TRBV12-3 or TRBV12-4 and TRBJ2-5, with D perhaps TRBD2 (5 bases). This CDR3 comprises 15 residues. The V and J ends lost 6 bases and 5 bases respectively, with 19 bases between them. The DNA for the CDR3 is TGTGCCAGCAGAATGGGCCTCGGGGATGGGGAGACCCAGTACTTG. This translates into CASRMGLGDGETQYL.

This clonotype is termed large. This rearrangement joins TRBV11-2 to TRBJ2-7, with TRBD2 identical over 8 bases. This CDR3 spans 16 amino acids. Germline V gives CDR1 SGHAT, CDR2 FQNNGV. Trimming took 7 bases from V and 7 from J; bases not matched to a gene: 18. The CDR3 protein is CASTTPGREARGEQYF. CDR3 in DNA: TGTGCCAGCACGACTCCTGGGCGGGAGGCAAGGGGGGAGCAGTACTTC.

This clonotype has only one observation. The CDR3 sequence is CASRKTLTYEQYF. DNA of the CDR3: TGTGCCAGCAGAAAGACGCTTACCTACGAGCAGTACTTC. The chain joins TRBV6-5 to TRBJ2-7; no firm D call. The CDR3 is made up of 13 amino acids. The ends were cut back, 6 bases at V and 2 bases at J, with 11 bases in the middle. Germline assignment: CDR1 MNHEY and CDR2 SVGAGI.

The chain couples TRBV11-1 to TRBJ1-5; the D is unclear. Germline V CDR1 and CDR2: SGHAT, FQDESV (reference sequence). This CDR3 spans 14 amino acids. The V end lost 5 bases, the J end lost 3 bases, and 11 bases lay between the germline ends. The CDR3 DNA is TGTGCCAGCAGCCAAGAGGGTTTCAATCAGCCCCAGCATTTT. Protein: CASSQEGFNQPQHF.